This T cell receptor beta chain derives from a study of blood T cell repertoires in COVID-19. Trimming took off 5 bases at V and 8 bases at J, with 9 bases between the two ends. The CDR3 has 12 amino acids. CDR1 and CDR2 (germline): SGHAT, FQNNGV. Repertoires were generated with immunoSEQ multiplex PCR, while TCRdb's copy carries only in-frame clones and drops some. The data show under 250,000 clones, with 83% seen just once and approximately 4.9% held by the top ten. The sample comprised PBMCs or T cells enriched from blood (not recorded which). The receptor was derived from a woman between 50 and 59 years old who had been exposed to COVID-19. The chain combines TRBV11-2 with TRBJ1-4, with D uncertain. As DNA, the CDR3 is TGTGCCAGCAGCCCAAGGAGGGAAAAACTGTTTTTT. Translation: CASSPRREKLFF.